Listed below are T cell receptor beta chains from one sample, sequenced in a study of blood T cell repertoires in COVID-19. TCRdb's copy holds only in-frame clones and misses some; the assay was immunoSEQ multiplex PCR. The table shows tens of thousands of clones, with roughly 90% occurring only once. What was sequenced was peripheral blood. The origin of the receptors is a man between 60 and 70 years old with active or convalescent COVID-19. The CDR3 runs from the conserved cysteine through the conserved F or W. Fields, in order: J gene, CDR3 length, V gene, clone size, D gene, CDR3 DNA, CDR3 protein. A D gene is named only where the DNA matches it firmly. Size tells how often a clone was seen (once, few, many) or the class of an expanded clone, and some rows leave it out.

>TRBJ2-3|16|TRBV30|.|TRBD2
TGTGCCTGGAACGGACTAGCGGGAGGGCCCGGAGATACGCAGTATTTT
CAWNGLAGGPGDTQYF
>TRBJ2-1|15|TRBV4-1|.|TRBD1
TGCGCCAGCAGCCCCCGGGGCCAGGGGGCCCAGACTTTTTTCTTC
CASSPRGQGAQTFFF
>TRBJ2-2|15|TRBV10-3|.|TRBD2
TGTGCCATCAGGGGAGCGGGATCGGACACCGGGGAGCTGTTTTTT
CAIRGAGSDTGELFF
>TRBJ2-5|13|TRBV12-3/TRBV12-4|.|.
TGTGCCAGCAGACAGGCCAGAAAAGAGACCCAGTACTTC
CASRQARKETQYF
>TRBJ2-7|15|TRBV11-2|.|TRBD1
TGTGCCAGCAGCCCGCCCGGGACAGGGAGGCACGAGCAGTACTTC
CASSPPGTGRHEQYF
>TRBJ2-1|17|TRBV9|once|.
TGTGCCAGCAGCGTAGCTCCCGGGAACCCCTCCTACAATGAGCAGTTCTTC
CASSVAPGNPSYNEQFF
>TRBJ2-1|13|TRBV3-1/TRBV3-2|.|TRBD2
TGTGCCAGCAGCCAGCAGACTAGCAGCGAGCAGTTCTTC
CASSQQTSSEQFF
>TRBJ1-1|18|TRBV18|once|TRBD1
TGTGCCAGCTCACGAAACCGACAGGGGGCGGATCGACCTACTGAAGCTTTCTTT
CASSRNRQGADRPTEAFF
>TRBJ2-7|15|TRBV28|few|TRBD1
TGTGCCAGCAGTGGGACAGGGGGCTGGTCCTACGAGCAGTACTTC
CASSGTGGWSYEQYF
>TRBJ2-5|13|TRBV6-2/TRBV6-3|.|TRBD1
TGTGCCAGCAGTATGACAGGGCAAGAGACCCAGTACTTC
CASSMTGQETQYF
>TRBJ2-1|14|TRBV5-1|.|TRBD1
TGCGCCAGCAGCTTGGGTTCAGGGGGCGGTGAGCAGTTCTTC
CASSLGSGGGEQFF
>TRBJ2-3|15|TRBV7-9|.|.
TGTGCCAGCAGCTTAGCGAAAGGACACACAGATACGCAGTATTTT
CASSLAKGHTDTQYF
>TRBJ1-3|18|TRBV28|.|TRBD1
TGTGCCAGCAGACAGGACAGGGATGTACTGAACTCTGGAAACACCATATATTTT
CASRQDRDVLNSGNTIYF
>TRBJ2-1|13|TRBV11-2|.|.
TGTGCCAGCAGCGCTAAGGGACTTTCATGGCAGTTCTTC
CASSAKGLSWQFF
>TRBJ2-3|15|TRBV19|.|.
TGTGCCAGTAGTATAGGGGGCCTACGCACAGATACGCAGTATTTT
CASSIGGLRTDTQYF
>TRBJ2-6|15|TRBV19|.|TRBD2
TGTGCCATTTCCGGGACTAGTGCCGGGGCCAACGTCCTGACTTTC
CAISGTSAGANVLTF
>TRBJ2-3|13|TRBV7-7|.|.
TGTGCCAGCAGCTTAGCAGGGGATAATACGCAGTATTTT
CASSLAGDNTQYF
>TRBJ1-1|15|TRBV7-9|few|.
TGTGCCAGCAGCGTGCCCCCGCCGGTGGACACTGAAGCTTTCTTT
CASSVPPPVDTEAFF
>TRBJ2-7|17|TRBV6-2/TRBV6-3|few|.
TGTGCCAGCAGTTTTGCAGTGAGTTCCACTAACCTCTACGAGCAGTACTTC
CASSFAVSSTNLYEQYF
>TRBJ1-4|14|TRBV2|.|TRBD1
TGTGCCAGCAAAGACAGGGTGGCAAATGAAAAACTGTTTTTT
CASKDRVANEKLFF
>TRBJ1-3|15|TRBV5-1|.|TRBD1
TGCGCCAGCAGCTTGTTGACAGGGGCAGGAAACACCATATATTTT
CASSLLTGAGNTIYF
>TRBJ1-3|15|TRBV3-1/TRBV3-2|.|.
TGTGCCAGCAGCCCCAATCTAGGCATCGGAAACACCATATATTTT
CASSPNLGIGNTIYF
>TRBJ1-4|11|TRBV30|.|TRBD1
TGTGCCTGGGGACAGGTTGAAAAACTGTTTTTT
CAWGQVEKLFF
>TRBJ2-1|14|TRBV7-9|.|TRBD1
TGTGCCAACTCCAGGACAGGGATCTACAATGAGCAGTTCTTC
CANSRTGIYNEQFF
>TRBJ2-1|17|TRBV20-1|.|TRBD2
TGCAGTGCTAGTGGGGTACAGGACGGGAGGGCCTATAATGAGCAGTTCTTC
CSASGVQDGRAYNEQFF
>TRBJ1-1|16|TRBV7-2|.|TRBD1
TGTGCCAGCAGCCCACGGGACAGACCGGTGAACACTGAAGCTTTCTTT
CASSPRDRPVNTEAFF
>TRBJ1-5|14|TRBV5-1|.|.
TGCGCCAGCAGCTTTCGCGGGGGCGATCAGCCCCAGCATTTT
CASSFRGGDQPQHF